This T cell receptor beta chain was documented in a study of T cells in tuberculosis (dated by TCRdb to 2016 to 2018). Study-wide context: The study combined CD1B tetramers and high-throughput TCR immunosequencing to characterize T cells specific for the mycobacterial lipid antigen glucose monomycolate (GMM). In a South African clinical cohort, IGRA-negative adolescents, IGRA-positive adolescents with latent tuberculosis and adults with active tuberculosis were compared, with about eleven people in each group. What the study reported, not specific to this receptor: Using GEM motif frequencies, a classifier achieved 70% accuracy, whereas a classifier built on the diverse GMM-specific repertoire got to roughly 87% accuracy (AUROC around 0.88). Which clinical samples got chosen depended on the availability of cryopreserved specimens, and the active tuberculosis cases were adults, whereas the controls were adolescents. The smaller NN-distances in active tuberculosis patients were driven in part by shorter CDR3-alpha lengths, while the difference seen for TCR-beta was not statistically significant. Active tuberculosis TCR-alpha repertoires showed smaller mean NN-distances to GMM-specific TCRs than IGRA-negative controls, suggesting clonal expansion of these TCRs.

The germline V gene supplies CDR1 MNHEY and CDR2 SVGAGI. The CDR3 spans 15 residues, from the cysteine through the phenylalanine. Only the CDR3 region is kept as DNA, spanning 45 bases read in frame from base 1. At the junction V is shortened by 0 bases and J by 6 bases, with 14 bases in between. This clone was recorded once. Its cognate antigen has yet to be identified. No base quality information exists; no much larger clone differs at one position. At study entry, a tuberculin skin test and the QuantiFERON-TB GOLD In-Tube IGRA were used to screen adolescents for latent tuberculosis infection. Immunosequencing was performed on unsorted cryopreserved PBMC, with 110,000 or so T cells per clinical donor covered on average. Eleven high schools in the Worcester region of the Western Cape, South Africa, served as enrollment sites for adolescents aged 12 to 18 years. Ten M. tuberculosis-infected and around 10 uninfected adolescents were selected with matching for age and sex. For the adolescents, PBMC were isolated by density centrifugation from freshly drawn heparinized blood and then cryopreserved.

The immunoSEQ multiplex PCR assay was used to generate TCR libraries, with TCR-beta and/or TCR-alpha/delta assays applied to each sample. The amplified TCR libraries were sequenced using the Illumina high-throughput platform. Under the source paper's analysis protocol: Clustering and dimensionality reduction were performed using pairwise TCRdist distances among GMM-specific receptors from ex vivo sorted or in vitro expanded T cells. Each clinical repertoire was assigned a mean NN-distance score, defined as the average TCRdist to the nearest 10% of tetramer-positive reference sequences. To compute GEM TCR motif frequency, the fraction of unique TCRs matching known GEM sequences by V/J usage and CDR3 length was calculated. Active tuberculosis was classified by linear discriminant analysis with leave-one-out cross-validation, implemented in scikit-learn. The source is immuneACCESS, and TCRdb retained only in-frame sequences with V and J called. Part of the clones is not carried over; for the studies checked, unresolved V genes explain less than half of this, and the remainder is unexplained. That table furnishes V, J and clone size, whereas the DNA furnished D and trimming. This sample holds 38,000 or so clones; 95% were observed only once. The top ten hold roughly 3.5% of the sample.

This TCR was sampled from a donor aged 10-35 years with latent tuberculosis or without tuberculosis infection. The sample consisted of PBMCs. The chain is made from TRBV6-5 and TRBJ1-2; a weak D assignment points to TRBD1 (6 bases agree). The base sequence is TGTGCCAGCAGTTACTCGGGCGTCGCAGGGGATGGCTACACCTTC. It translates as CASSYSGVAGDGYTF.